This T cell receptor beta chain was sequenced in a study of brain T cells in children with intractable seizures. Whole-study findings and limits: Only CDR3 sequence similarity suggested viral specificity, without known HCMV serostatus.

This CDR3 contains 13 residues. Trimming removed 2 bases at V and 6 bases at J, with 10 bases between. The germline CDR1 and CDR2 sequences are ENHRY and SYGVKD. Here immunoSEQ multiplex PCR was the method, and the copy in TCRdb shows in-frame clones only, minus some. The table lists 62,000 or so clones, 90% to 97% of them singletons. Remarks on this clone: The antigen remains unidentified. This CDR3 is also generated by other DNA sequences in the sample.

The rearrangement uses TRBV10-3 and TRBJ1-2; D is possibly TRBD1 (5 bases). The clonotype was recovered from a boy in the first two years of life with focal cortical dysplasia and intractable seizures. Sequencing used peripheral blood, obtained at surgery. This chain's CDR3 is CAISEGMGDGYTF. CDR3 sequence (DNA): TGTGCCATCAGTGAGGGGATGGGGGATGGCTACACCTTC.